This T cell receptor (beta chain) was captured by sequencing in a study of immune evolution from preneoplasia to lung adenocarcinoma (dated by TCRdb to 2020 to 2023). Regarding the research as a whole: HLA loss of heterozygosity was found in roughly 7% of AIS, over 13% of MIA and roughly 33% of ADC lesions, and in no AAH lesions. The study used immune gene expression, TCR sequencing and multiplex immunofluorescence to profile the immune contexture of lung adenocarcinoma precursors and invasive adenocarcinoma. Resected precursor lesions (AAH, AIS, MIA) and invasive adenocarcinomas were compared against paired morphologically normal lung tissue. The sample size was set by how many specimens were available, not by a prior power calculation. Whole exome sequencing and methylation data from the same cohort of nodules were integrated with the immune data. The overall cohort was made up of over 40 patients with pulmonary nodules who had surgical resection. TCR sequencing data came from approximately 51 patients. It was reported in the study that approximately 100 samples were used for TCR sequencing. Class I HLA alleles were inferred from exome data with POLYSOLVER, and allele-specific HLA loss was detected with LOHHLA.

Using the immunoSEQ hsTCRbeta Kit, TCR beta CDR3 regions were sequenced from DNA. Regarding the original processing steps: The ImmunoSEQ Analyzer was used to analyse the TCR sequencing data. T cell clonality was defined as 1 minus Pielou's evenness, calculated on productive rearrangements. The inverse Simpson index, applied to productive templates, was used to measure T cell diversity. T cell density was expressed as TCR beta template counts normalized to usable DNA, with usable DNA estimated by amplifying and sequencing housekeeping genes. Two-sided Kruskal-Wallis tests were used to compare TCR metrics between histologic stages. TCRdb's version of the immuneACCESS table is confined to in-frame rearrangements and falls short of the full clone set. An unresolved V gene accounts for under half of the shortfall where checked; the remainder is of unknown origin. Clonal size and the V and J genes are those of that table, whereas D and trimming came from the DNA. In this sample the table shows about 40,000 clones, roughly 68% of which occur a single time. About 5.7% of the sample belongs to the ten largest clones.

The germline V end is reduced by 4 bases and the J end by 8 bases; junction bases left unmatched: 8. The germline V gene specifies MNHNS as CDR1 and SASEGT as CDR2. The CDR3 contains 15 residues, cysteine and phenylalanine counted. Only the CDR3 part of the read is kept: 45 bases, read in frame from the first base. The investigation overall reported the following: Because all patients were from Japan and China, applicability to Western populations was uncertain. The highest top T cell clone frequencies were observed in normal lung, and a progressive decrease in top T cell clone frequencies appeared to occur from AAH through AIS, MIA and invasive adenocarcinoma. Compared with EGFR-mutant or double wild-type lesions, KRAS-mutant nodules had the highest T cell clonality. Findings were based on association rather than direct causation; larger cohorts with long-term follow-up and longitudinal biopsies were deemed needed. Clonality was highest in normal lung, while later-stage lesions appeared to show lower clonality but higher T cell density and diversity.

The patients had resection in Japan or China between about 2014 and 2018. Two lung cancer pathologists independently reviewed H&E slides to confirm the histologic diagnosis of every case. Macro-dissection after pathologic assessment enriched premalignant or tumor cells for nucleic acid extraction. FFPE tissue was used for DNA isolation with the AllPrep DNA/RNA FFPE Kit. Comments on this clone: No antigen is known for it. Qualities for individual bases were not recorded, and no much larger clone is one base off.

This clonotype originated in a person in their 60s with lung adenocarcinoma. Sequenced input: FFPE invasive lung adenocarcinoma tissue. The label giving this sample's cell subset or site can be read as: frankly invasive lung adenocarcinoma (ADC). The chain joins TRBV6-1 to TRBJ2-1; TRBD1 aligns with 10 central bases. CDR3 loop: CASSGRDRGGDEQFF. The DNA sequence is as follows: TGTGCCAGCAGTGGTCGGGACAGGGGAGGCGATGAGCAGTTCTTC.